The following is a TCR beta chain sequence with its context. Its antigen remains unknown. This sample was included in a study of T cell responses to AZD1222 COVID-19 vaccine. General observations from the study: It should be noted that donors were predominantly white British and more often female, and clonal diversity was possibly underestimated. Vaccination with two AZD1222 doses was followed by a rise in Spike-specific TCR breadth and depth.

Generated by immunoSEQ multiplex PCR, the TCRdb table keeps only in-frame clones and is missing some. The sample includes 200,000 to 250,000 clones, roughly 94% of them seen just once. The TCR comes from an adult who received the MenACWY meningococcal vaccine as a control. Sample: peripheral blood, taken 28 days after the second dose of the MenACWY control vaccine.

The CDR3 sequence is CAISTGTSGTDTQYF. CDR3 sequence (DNA): TGTGCCATCAGTACCGGGACTAGCGGCACAGATACGCAGTATTTT. This chain connects TRBV10-3 to TRBJ2-3, with 10 bases that match TRBD2. V lost 5 bases and J lost 1; bases outside the gene matches: 3. Germline V gene lookup returns CDR1 ENHRY and CDR2 SYGVKD. This CDR3 region has 15 residues.